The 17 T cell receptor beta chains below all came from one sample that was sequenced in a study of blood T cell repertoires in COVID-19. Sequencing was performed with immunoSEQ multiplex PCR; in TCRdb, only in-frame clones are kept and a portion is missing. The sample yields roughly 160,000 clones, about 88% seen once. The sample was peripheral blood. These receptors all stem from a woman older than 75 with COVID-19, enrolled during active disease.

CDR3 amino acids: CASSYPLDRAVQPQHF. For the CDR3, the DNA is TGTGCCAGCAGTTACCCCCTTGACAGGGCGGTTCAGCCCCAGCATTTT. This chain joins TRBV6-2 or TRBV6-3 and TRBJ1-5, with 7 positions matching TRBD1. V was clipped by 2 bases and J by 6 bases; unmatched bases: 10. The CDR3 contains 16 residues. CDR1 and CDR2 from the germline V gene are MNHEY and SVGEGT.

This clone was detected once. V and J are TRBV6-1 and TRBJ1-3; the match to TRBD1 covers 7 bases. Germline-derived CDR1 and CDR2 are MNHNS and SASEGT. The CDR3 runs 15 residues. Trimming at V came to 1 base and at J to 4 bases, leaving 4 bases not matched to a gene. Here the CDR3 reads CASSEGQGSGNTIYF. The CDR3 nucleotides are TGTGCCAGCAGTGAAGGACAGGGATCCGGAAACACCATATATTTT.

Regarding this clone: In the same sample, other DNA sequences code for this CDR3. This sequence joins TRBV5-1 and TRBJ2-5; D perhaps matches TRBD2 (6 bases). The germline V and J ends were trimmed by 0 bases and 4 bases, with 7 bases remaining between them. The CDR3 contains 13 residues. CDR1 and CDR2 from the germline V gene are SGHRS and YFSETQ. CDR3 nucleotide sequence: TGCGCCAGCAGCTTGGTCGGGGGAGAGACCCAGTACTTC. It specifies CASSLVGGETQYF. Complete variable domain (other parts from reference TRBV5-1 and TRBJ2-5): KAGVTQTPRYLIKTRGQQVTLSCSPISGHRSVSWYQQTPGQGLQFLFEYFSETQRNKGNFPGRFSGRQFSNSRSEMNVSTLELGDSALYLCASSLVGGETQYFGPGTRLLVL.

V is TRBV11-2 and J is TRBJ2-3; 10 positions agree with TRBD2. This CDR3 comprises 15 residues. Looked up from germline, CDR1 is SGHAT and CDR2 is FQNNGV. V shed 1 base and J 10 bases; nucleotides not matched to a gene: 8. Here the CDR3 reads CASSLASGRARAQYF. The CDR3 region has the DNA TGTGCCAGCAGCTTAGCCAGCGGGAGGGCCAGAGCGCAGTATTTT.

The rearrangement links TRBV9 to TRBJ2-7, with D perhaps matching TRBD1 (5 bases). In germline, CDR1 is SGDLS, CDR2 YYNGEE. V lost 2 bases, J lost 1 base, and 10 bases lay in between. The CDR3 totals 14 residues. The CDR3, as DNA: TGTGCCAGCAGCGTTTCACCAGGGTCCTACGAGCAGTACTTC. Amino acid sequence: CASSVSPGSYEQYF.

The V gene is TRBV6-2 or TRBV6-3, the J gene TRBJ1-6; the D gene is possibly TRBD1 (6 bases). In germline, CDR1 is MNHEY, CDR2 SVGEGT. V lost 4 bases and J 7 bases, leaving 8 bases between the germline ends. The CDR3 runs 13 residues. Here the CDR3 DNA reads TGTGCCAGCAGTTGGGACACGAATTCACCCCTCCACTTT. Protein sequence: CASSWDTNSPLHF.

This CDR3 reads CASSPPGLAGGSEQFF. CDR3 in DNA: TGTGCCAGCTCACCACCCGGACTAGCGGGAGGGTCTGAGCAGTTCTTC. V is TRBV18 and J is TRBJ2-1, with 15 bases that match TRBD2. The junction had 3 bases not matched to a gene; V was cut back by 0 bases and J by 9 bases. The CDR3 is 16 amino acids. Germline CDR1 is KGHSH and CDR2 is LQKENI.

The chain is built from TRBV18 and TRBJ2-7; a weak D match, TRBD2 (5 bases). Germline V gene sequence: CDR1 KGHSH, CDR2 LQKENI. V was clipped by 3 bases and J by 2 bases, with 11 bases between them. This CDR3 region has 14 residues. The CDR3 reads CASSPERLPYEQYF. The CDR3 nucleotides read TGTGCCAGCTCACCCGAGCGGCTGCCCTACGAGCAGTACTTC.

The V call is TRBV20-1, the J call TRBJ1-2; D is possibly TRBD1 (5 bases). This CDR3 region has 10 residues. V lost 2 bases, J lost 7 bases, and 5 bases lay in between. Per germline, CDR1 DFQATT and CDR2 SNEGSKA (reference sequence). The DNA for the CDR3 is TGCAGTGCTAGAAGGGGTGGCTACACCTTC. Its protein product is CSARRGGYTF.

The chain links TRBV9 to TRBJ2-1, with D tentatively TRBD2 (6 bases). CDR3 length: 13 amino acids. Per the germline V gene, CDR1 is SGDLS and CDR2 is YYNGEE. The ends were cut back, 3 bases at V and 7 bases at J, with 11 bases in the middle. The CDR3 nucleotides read TGTGCCAGCAGCGAGCGGGTCTCAAATGAGCAGTTCTTC. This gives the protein CASSERVSNEQFF. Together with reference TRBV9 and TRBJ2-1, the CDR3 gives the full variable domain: DSGVTQTPKHLITATGQRVTLRCSPRSGDLSVYWYQQSLDQGLQFLIQYYNGEERAKGNILERFSAQQFPDLHSELNLSSLELGDSALYFCASSERVSNEQFFGPGTRLTVL.

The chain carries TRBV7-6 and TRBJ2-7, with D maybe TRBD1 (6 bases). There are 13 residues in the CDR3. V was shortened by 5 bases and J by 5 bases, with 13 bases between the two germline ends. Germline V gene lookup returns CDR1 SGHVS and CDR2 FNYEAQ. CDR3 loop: CASSDWTAHEQYF. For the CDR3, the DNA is TGTGCCAGCAGCGACTGGACAGCCCACGAGCAGTACTTC.

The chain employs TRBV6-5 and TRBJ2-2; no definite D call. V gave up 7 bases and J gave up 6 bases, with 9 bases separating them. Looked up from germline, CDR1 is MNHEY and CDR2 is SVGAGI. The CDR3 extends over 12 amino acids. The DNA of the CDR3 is TGTGCCAGCACGCGTGTAGCCGGGGAGCTGTTTTTT. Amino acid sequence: CASTRVAGELFF.

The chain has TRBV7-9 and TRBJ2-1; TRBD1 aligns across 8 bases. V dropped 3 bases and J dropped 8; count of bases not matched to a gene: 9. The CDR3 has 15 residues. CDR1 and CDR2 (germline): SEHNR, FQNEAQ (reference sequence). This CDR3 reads CASSFVQGAKDEQFF. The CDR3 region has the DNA TGTGCCAGCAGCTTTGTGCAGGGGGCCAAGGATGAGCAGTTCTTC.

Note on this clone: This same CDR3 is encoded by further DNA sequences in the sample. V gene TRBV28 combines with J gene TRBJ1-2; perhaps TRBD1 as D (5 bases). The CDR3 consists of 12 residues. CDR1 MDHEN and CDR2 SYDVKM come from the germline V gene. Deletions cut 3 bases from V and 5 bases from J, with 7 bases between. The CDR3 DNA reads TGTGCCAGCAGTTTGACAGAATATGGCTACACCTTC. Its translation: CASSLTEYGYTF.

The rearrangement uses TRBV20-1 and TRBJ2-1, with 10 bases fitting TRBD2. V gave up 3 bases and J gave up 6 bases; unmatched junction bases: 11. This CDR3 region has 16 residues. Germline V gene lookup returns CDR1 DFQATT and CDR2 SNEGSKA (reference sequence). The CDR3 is CSASRLGLAERNEQFF. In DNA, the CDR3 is TGCAGTGCTAGTCGGCTCGGACTAGCGGAACGCAATGAGCAGTTCTTC.

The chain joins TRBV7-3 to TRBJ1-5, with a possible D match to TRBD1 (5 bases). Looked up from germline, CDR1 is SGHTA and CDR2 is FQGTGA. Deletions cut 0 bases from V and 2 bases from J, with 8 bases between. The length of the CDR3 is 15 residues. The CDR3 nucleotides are TGTGCCAGCAGCTTAACCCCGGGGGGCAATCAGCCCCAGCATTTT. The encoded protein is CASSLTPGGNQPQHF.

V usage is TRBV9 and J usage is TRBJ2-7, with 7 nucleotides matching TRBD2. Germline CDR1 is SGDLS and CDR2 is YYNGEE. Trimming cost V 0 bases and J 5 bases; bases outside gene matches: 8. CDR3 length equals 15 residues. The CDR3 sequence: CASSVDPAGVNEQYF. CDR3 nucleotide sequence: TGTGCCAGCAGCGTAGACCCTGCGGGAGTAAACGAGCAGTACTTC.